This T cell receptor beta chain originates from a study of T cell responses to AZD1222 COVID-19 vaccine. This CDR3 has 13 residues. Per the germline V gene, CDR1 is MNHNY and CDR2 is SVGAGI (reference sequence). Deletions cut 2 bases from V and 1 base from J, with 3 bases between. Study-level points and caveats: The donors showed a predominance of white British ancestry and of females, with possible underestimation of clonal diversity. Repertoires were obtained solely post-peak T cell response. Receipt of two AZD1222 doses was followed by a rise in Spike-specific TCR breadth and depth. In the spike-specific TCR repertoire, nearly half reportedly target unmutated variant regions.

As regards this clone: Antigen specificity is unknown.

Here immunoSEQ multiplex PCR was the method, and the copy in TCRdb shows in-frame clones only, minus some. The sample has around 120,000 clones; around nine tenths are singletons. The source is an adult who received the AZD1222 COVID-19 vaccine. The genes are TRBV6-6 and TRBJ1-5; no definite D call. This specimen was peripheral blood, taken 28 days after the second AZD1222 dose. This CDR3 is CASSYQSNQPQHF. The CDR3 coding sequence is TGTGCCAGCAGTTACCAGAGCAATCAGCCCCAGCATTTT.